The 22 T cell receptor beta chains below were found in one sample sequenced in a study of blood T cell repertoires in COVID-19 (dated by TCRdb to 2020 to 2021). To prepare the library, the immunoSEQ multiplex PCR assay was applied. This immuneACCESS table, as held by TCRdb, lists in-frame sequences with V and J called but not all clones. Of the missing ones, under half trace to an unresolved V gene in checked studies; the others have no known cause. Within this sample are around 200,000 clones, with about 83% of them counted one time only. The ten largest account for approximately 6.2% of the sample. Sequenced material: peripheral blood. The receptors were sampled from a man aged 55 to 70 who had recovered from COVID-19.

On this clone: In the same sample, other DNA sequences code for this CDR3. J is TRBJ1-5 and V is TRBV9, with D uncertain. Trimming cost V 0 bases and J 1 base, with 8 bases left between them. CDR1 SGDLS and CDR2 YYNGEE come from the germline V gene. The CDR3 covers 15 residues. CDR3 sequence: CASSVAAGSNQPQHF. Written as DNA, the CDR3 is TGTGCCAGCAGCGTAGCGGCGGGAAGCAATCAGCCCCAGCATTTT.

The V gene is TRBV7-9, the J gene TRBJ1-3, with TRBD1 as a possible D gene (5 bases). V dropped 4 bases and J dropped 0 bases, with 7 bases sitting between them. Germline CDR1 reads SEHNR; CDR2 reads FQNEAQ (reference sequence). There are 14 residues in the CDR3. CDR3 sequence reads: CASSSGLSGNTIYF. The CDR3 DNA sequence: TGTGCCAGCAGCTCGGGACTCTCTGGAAACACCATATATTTT.

V usage is TRBV6-6 and J usage is TRBJ2-5, with 7 bases that match TRBD1. Trimming took 5 bases from V and 0 from J; bases not matched to a gene: 12. The CDR3 is made up of 17 amino acids. The germline V gene has CDR1 MNHNY and CDR2 SVGAGI (reference sequence). The CDR3 DNA is TGTGCCAGCAGTCAAAGCCCGGGACAGTGGTACCAAGAGACCCAGTACTTC. Translated: CASSQSPGQWYQETQYF.

The CDR3 reads CASSRAGGGNIQYF. The DNA for the CDR3 is TGTGCCAGCAGTAGAGCCGGCGGGGGAAACATTCAGTACTTC. The V and J genes are TRBV27 and TRBJ2-4; 7 nucleotides line up with TRBD2. CDR1 and CDR2 from the germline V gene are MNHEY and SMNVEV (reference sequence). Trimming removed 5 bases from V and 6 bases from J; junction bases left unmatched: 7. CDR3 length: 14 residues.

The CDR3 spells CASSPIVAQGDWPQRSNYGYTF. The CDR3 DNA is TGTGCCAGCTCACCAATCGTGGCGCAGGGGGACTGGCCCCAGCGGTCTAACTATGGCTACACCTTC. The chain links TRBV18 to TRBJ1-2; 7 nucleotides match TRBD1. The V gene end was trimmed by 2 bases and the J gene end by 0 bases; junction bases not matched to a gene: 24. Germline CDR1 reads KGHSH; CDR2 reads LQKENI. The CDR3 is 22 amino acids.

The chain couples TRBV19 to TRBJ1-2, with TRBD1 matching 8 bases. Trimming removed 3 bases from V and 7 bases from J; junction bases left unmatched: 13. This CDR3 is 16 amino acids long. Germline-derived CDR1 and CDR2 are LNHDA and SQIVND (reference sequence). The CDR3 region is CASSMDRARRVGGYTF. CDR3 DNA: TGTGCCAGTAGTATGGACAGGGCGCGGCGTGTAGGTGGCTACACCTTC.

The chain links TRBV7-9 to TRBJ2-7, with D hard to call. V lost 3 bases and J 0 bases, leaving 9 bases between the germline ends. CDR3 length equals 14 residues. CDR1 and CDR2 from the germline V gene are SEHNR and FQNEAQ (reference sequence). The CDR3 region has the DNA TGTGCCAGCAGCTTGGGCAGCAACTCCTACGAGCAGTACTTC. As protein: CASSLGSNSYEQYF.

The chain combines TRBV7-2 with TRBJ1-5; the D gene is possibly TRBD1 (5 bases). The germline V gene encodes CDR1 SGHTA and CDR2 FQGNSA. The CDR3 is 15 amino acids. Between the trimmed V and J ends, which lost 3 bases and 4 bases, there was a span of 13 bases. CDR3 bases: TGTGCCAGCAGCTTGTCGACGACAGCAAATCAGCCCCAGCATTTT. Amino acid sequence: CASSLSTTANQPQHF. The full variable domain, in which reference TRBV7-2 and TRBJ1-5 provide the parts outside the CDR3, is GAGVSQSPSNKVTEKGKDVELRCDPISGHTALYWYRQSLGQGLEFLIYFQGNSAPDKSGLPSDRFSAERTGGSVSTLTIQRTQQEDSAVYLCASSLSTTANQPQHFGDGTRLSIL.

This sequence joins TRBV2 and TRBJ1-2; D is ambiguous. V shed 6 bases and J shed 4 bases, with 18 bases lying between them. The CDR3 has 15 amino acids. The germline V gene encodes CDR1 SNHLY and CDR2 FYNNEI. CDR3 coding DNA: TGTGCCAGCAGGACGGTATCGTCGACACTCTATGGCTACACCTTC. Translated, it gives CASRTVSSTLYGYTF.

This chain joins TRBV6-1 and TRBJ2-7; maybe TRBD1 (6 bases). The V end was cut by 2 bases, the J end by 2 bases, with 10 bases between. The CDR3 loop spans 14 amino acids. Germline loops: CDR1 MNHNS, CDR2 SASEGT. The CDR3 here is CASSETGKPYEQYF. The CDR3 coding sequence is TGTGCCAGCAGTGAAACAGGGAAACCCTACGAGCAGTACTTC.

The V gene is TRBV6-2 or TRBV6-3, the J gene TRBJ2-6; weak D call: TRBD1 (6 bases). CDR3 length equals 19 residues. The germline V gene has CDR1 MNHEY and CDR2 SVGEGT. V was shortened by 5 bases and J by 0 bases, with 20 bases between the two germline ends. The CDR3 loop reads CASSRSQQGTYSGANVLTF. The CDR3 DNA follows: TGTGCCAGCAGTCGCAGCCAGCAGGGGACATACTCTGGGGCCAACGTCCTGACTTTC.

CDR3 bases: TGCGCCAGCAGCATGGGACAGGGGGGACATGAAAAACTGTTTTTT. It translates to CASSMGQGGHEKLFF. The V call is TRBV5-1, the J call TRBJ1-4; TRBD1 matches at 11 bases. Germline-derived CDR1 and CDR2 are SGHRS and YFSETQ. The CDR3 totals 15 residues. V trimming: 4 bases; J trimming: 6 bases; junction bases outside the gene matches: 5.

The chain carries TRBV6-5 and TRBJ1-1; weak D call: TRBD1 (6 bases). V was clipped by 2 bases and J by 1 base, with 8 bases between them. Germline-derived CDR1 and CDR2 are MNHEY and SVGAGI. The CDR3 extends over 14 amino acids. The CDR3 is CASSYGGANTEAFF. The DNA for the CDR3 is TGTGCCAGCAGTTACGGGGGGGCGAACACTGAAGCTTTCTTT.

This clone is a singleton in its sample. The chain links TRBV7-6 to TRBJ2-3, with 11 bases identical to TRBD2. Losses at the gene ends were 5 bases for V and 5 bases for J; bases not matched to a gene: 6. The CDR3 spans 15 residues. CDR1 SGHVS and CDR2 FNYEAQ come from the germline V gene. The CDR3 DNA reads TGTGCCAGCAGCCAACTAGCGGGAGTGGTAGATACGCAGTATTTT. Its protein product is CASSQLAGVVDTQYF.

This clone appeared a single time. V is TRBV6-5 and J is TRBJ1-1; TRBD1 is a possible D gene (6 bases). The CDR3 sequence is 13 residues long. CDR1 and CDR2 (germline): MNHEY, SVGAGI. Trimming removed 5 bases at V and 6 bases at J, with 13 bases between. CDR3 sequence: CASSTATGAEAFF. The CDR3 bases are TGTGCCAGCAGTACCGCGACAGGAGCTGAAGCTTTCTTT.

The chain employs TRBV28 and TRBJ2-7; TRBD2 aligns across 8 bases. Germline CDR1 and CDR2: MDHEN and SYDVKM. The V segment lost 5 bases and the J segment 3 bases; nucleotides outside the gene matches: 9. The CDR3 runs to 15 residues. CDR3 DNA: TGTGCCAGCAGTCCGCAGGGGACTAGGGACTACGAGCAGTACTTC. It is translated as CASSPQGTRDYEQYF.

The J gene is TRBJ1-5, the V gene TRBV5-5, with unresolved D. CDR1 and CDR2 (germline): SGHKS, YYEKEE (reference sequence). Trimming removed 1 base from V and 5 bases from J, with 7 bases in between. CDR3 length: 13 amino acids. CDR3 sequence (DNA): TGTGCCAGCAGCTTGCGAGGGTATCAGCCCCAGCATTTT. Its translation is CASSLRGYQPQHF.

CDR3 residues: CASRQVMGQNNSPLHF. CDR3 sequence (DNA): TGTGCCAGCAGACAGGTAATGGGACAAAATAATTCACCCCTCCACTTT. This chain uses TRBV11-2 with TRBJ1-6; weak D call: TRBD1 (6 bases). CDR1 SGHAT and CDR2 FQNNGV come from the germline V gene. CDR3 size: 16 residues. V dropped 6 bases and J dropped 5 bases, with 17 bases sitting between them.

The genes are TRBV7-3 and TRBJ2-5, with TRBD1 as a possible D gene (6 bases). Germline lookup yields CDR1 SGHTA and CDR2 FQGTGA. V was trimmed by 2 bases and J by 1 base, leaving 11 bases between them. The CDR3 contains 15 residues. The CDR3 sequence is CASSLSGGVQETQYF. The CDR3 nucleotides are TGTGCCAGCAGCTTATCTGGGGGCGTCCAAGAGACCCAGTACTTC.

The CDR3, as DNA: TGTGCCAGCAGCTTAGGCCAGGGATTAGGGGCCACAGATACGCAGTATTTT. Encoded protein: CASSLGQGLGATDTQYF. The V and J genes are TRBV11-3 and TRBJ2-3; TRBD1 is a possible D gene (5 bases). CDR1 and CDR2 from the germline V gene are SGHNT and YENEEA. V was trimmed by 1 base and J by 2 bases, leaving 16 bases between them. The length of the CDR3 is 17 residues.

The count of this clone is one. The chain is built from TRBV7-8 and TRBJ2-7; D may be TRBD2 (6 bases). The CDR3 consists of 16 residues. Per germline, CDR1 SGHVS and CDR2 FQNEAQ. Trimming removed 5 bases from V and 2 bases from J, with 19 bases in between. Here the CDR3 DNA reads TGTGCCAGCAGCGGGGGGATCGGGACTCCTACCTACGAGCAGTACTTC. Its translation: CASSGGIGTPTYEQYF.

This clone was counted once. The V gene is TRBV28, the J gene TRBJ1-5, with TRBD1 matching 10 bases. Germline assignment: CDR1 MDHEN and CDR2 SYDVKM. Trimming removed 6 bases from V and 3 bases from J; junction bases left unmatched: 5. The CDR3 consists of 15 residues. The CDR3 loop reads CASRTGTGDNQPQHF. The DNA of the CDR3 is TGTGCCAGCAGAACCGGGACAGGGGACAATCAGCCCCAGCATTTT. Looking up the rest from reference TRBV28 and TRBJ1-5 gives the full variable domain: DVKVTQSSRYLVKRTGEKVFLECVQDMDHENMFWYRQDPGLGLRLIYFSYDVKMKEKGDIPEGYSVSREKKERFSLILESASTNQTSMYLCASRTGTGDNQPQHFGDGTRLSIL.